This TCR beta chain was identified in a study of T-cell reconstitution after alpha-beta-depleted transplantation in children. Study results and caveats: Most T-cell counts and diversity one year after the transplant came from T cells that were newly produced. For some patients, TCRbeta diversity was high at day 60 because of recipient T cells and thymic progenitors that survived. Alpha-beta T cells present about two months after transplant were reported to originate from several hundred expanded graft clones.

The library targeted TCRbeta and was prepared with unique molecular identifiers. MiXCR, applied by TCRdb to the PCR reads, yields one record per CDR3 protein. Here the sample spans around 800,000 distinct CDR3 sequences, 16% being singletons. This clonotype showed up many times. Antigen specificity is unknown. The CDR3 runs to 14 residues. Looked up from germline, CDR1 is DFQATT and CDR2 is SNEGSKA (reference sequence). The ends lost 8 bases at V and 7 bases at J; junction bases unmatched: 9. This receptor was taken from a male patient under 18 who had a stem cell transplant for acute lymphoblastic leukemia, so the T cells may come from the graft donor. V and J are TRBV20-1 and TRBJ2-3, with 13 bases lining up with TRBD2. The input for sequencing was PBMCs, mostly from graft donor cells, taken 360 days after TCRalphabeta/CD19-depleted stem cell transplant. For the CDR3, the DNA is TGCAGTCCGTACTGGACTAGCGGGAGAAATACGCAGTATTTT. Its protein is CSPYWTSGRNTQYF.